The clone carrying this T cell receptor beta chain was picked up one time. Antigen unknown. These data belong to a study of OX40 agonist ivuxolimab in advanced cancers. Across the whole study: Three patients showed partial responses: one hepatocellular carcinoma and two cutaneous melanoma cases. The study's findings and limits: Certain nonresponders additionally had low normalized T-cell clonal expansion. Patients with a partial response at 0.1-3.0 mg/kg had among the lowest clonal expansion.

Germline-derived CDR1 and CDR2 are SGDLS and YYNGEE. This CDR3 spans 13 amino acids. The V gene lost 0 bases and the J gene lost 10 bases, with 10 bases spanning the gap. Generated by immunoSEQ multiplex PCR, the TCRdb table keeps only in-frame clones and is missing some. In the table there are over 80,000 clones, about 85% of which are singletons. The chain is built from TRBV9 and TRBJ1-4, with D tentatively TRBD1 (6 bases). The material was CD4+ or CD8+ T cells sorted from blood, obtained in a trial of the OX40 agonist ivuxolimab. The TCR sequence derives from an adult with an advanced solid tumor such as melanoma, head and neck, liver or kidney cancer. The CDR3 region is CASSVGQDGKLFF. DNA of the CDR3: TGTGCCAGCAGCGTAGGACAGGATGGAAAACTGTTTTTT. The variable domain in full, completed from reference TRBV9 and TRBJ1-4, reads DSGVTQTPKHLITATGQRVTLRCSPRSGDLSVYWYQQSLDQGLQFLIQYYNGEERAKGNILERFSAQQFPDLHSELNLSSLELGDSALYFCASSVGQDGKLFFGSGTQLSVL.